These 32 T cell receptor beta chains were all obtained from the same sample, sequenced in a study of blood T cell repertoires in COVID-19. Some clones are missing from TCRdb's copy, which holds only in-frame ones; the method was immunoSEQ multiplex PCR. The sample holds under 150,000 clones, about 85% seen once. Sequenced sample: PBMCs or T cells enriched from blood (not recorded which). The source of these receptors is a woman aged 40 to 49 who had recovered from COVID-19.

The V call is TRBV11-1, the J call TRBJ2-3, with 8 bases matching TRBD1. J was trimmed by 4 bases and V by 3 bases; bases with no gene match: 3. The CDR3 consists of 14 residues. Germline-derived CDR1 and CDR2 are SGHAT and FQDESV (reference sequence). The CDR3 region is CASSFGQGSDTQYF. The CDR3 nucleotides read TGTGCCAGCAGCTTCGGACAGGGCTCAGATACGCAGTATTTT.

The chain couples TRBV29-1 to TRBJ1-2, with a weak D call TRBD1 (6 bases). The V end was cut by 4 bases, the J end by 1 base, with 22 bases between. Germline V CDR1 and CDR2: SQVTM, ANQGSEA. This CDR3 is 17 amino acids long. This CDR3 is CSVVGSAGAEVNYGYTF. DNA of the CDR3: TGCAGCGTTGTCGGGTCGGCAGGGGCCGAGGTTAACTATGGCTACACCTTC.

The chain uses TRBV19 and TRBJ1-6; 7 bases line up with TRBD1. Germline CDR1 reads LNHDA; CDR2 reads SQIVND (reference sequence). The CDR3 has 15 amino acids. With 3 bases clipped from V and 6 bases from J, the junction kept 5 bases outside the gene matches. The CDR3 DNA follows: TGTGCCAGTAGTATGGAGGGGGCTTCTAATTCACCCCTCCACTTT. Its protein product is CASSMEGASNSPLHF.

The chain combines TRBV5-1 with TRBJ2-1; 7 nucleotides line up with TRBD1. Losses at the gene ends were 0 bases for V and 4 bases for J; bases not matched to a gene: 7. This CDR3 region has 16 residues. Per the germline V gene, CDR1 is SGHRS and CDR2 is YFSETQ. Written as DNA, the CDR3 is TGCGCCAGCAGCTTGGCCATTGGACAGGTTTACAATGAGCAGTTCTTC. Amino acids: CASSLAIGQVYNEQFF.

V and J are TRBV27 and TRBJ1-1; D is possibly TRBD1 (6 bases). Germline-derived CDR1 and CDR2 are MNHEY and SMNVEV (reference sequence). Trimming took 3 bases from V and 7 from J, leaving 15 bases between them. The CDR3 runs 14 residues. The CDR3 region is CASSFRQVESEAFF. The CDR3 DNA reads as TGTGCCAGCAGTTTCCGACAGGTTGAGAGTGAAGCTTTCTTT.

Here the CDR3 reads CASSGQGPNTEAFF. The CDR3 nucleotides are TGCGCCAGCAGCGGACAGGGTCCGAACACTGAAGCTTTCTTT. This chain joins TRBV5-1 and TRBJ1-1, with TRBD1 matching over 8 bases. The germline V gene encodes CDR1 SGHRS and CDR2 YFSETQ. The CDR3 consists of 14 residues. V trimming: 4 bases; J trimming: 1 base; junction bases outside the gene matches: 3.

This chain links TRBV6-1 with TRBJ2-2; 7 bases fit TRBD2. The V segment lost 3 bases and the J segment 4 bases; nucleotides outside the gene matches: 2. CDR1 and CDR2 (germline): MNHNS, SASEGT. There are 14 residues in the CDR3. The CDR3 here is CASSEGGVTGELFF. CDR3 bases: TGTGCCAGCAGTGAGGGGGGGGTCACCGGGGAGCTGTTTTTT.

The J gene is TRBJ1-6, the V gene TRBV4-1; no definite D call. The germline gives CDR1 MGHRA, CDR2 YSYEKL. This CDR3 contains 15 residues. With 3 bases removed from V and 3 bases from J, the gap between germline ends came to 9 bases. The CDR3 coding sequence is TGCGCCAGCAGCCAGGGAGGGCTCTATAATTCACCCCTCCACTTT. Its protein product is CASSQGGLYNSPLHF.

CDR3 residues: CASSEGQGNQPQHF. DNA for the CDR3: TGTGCCAGCAGCGAGGGACAGGGAAATCAGCCCCAGCATTTT. The chain carries TRBV6-5 and TRBJ1-5, with 9 bases aligning to TRBD1. In germline, CDR1 is MNHEY, CDR2 SVGAGI. V gave up 6 bases and J gave up 4 bases; unmatched junction bases: 4. The CDR3 length is 14 residues.

The chain couples TRBV11-3 to TRBJ2-1; 9 bases agree with TRBD1. This CDR3 has 16 amino acids. Germline V gives CDR1 SGHNT, CDR2 YENEEA. Trimming took 5 bases from V and 6 from J; bases not matched to a gene: 11. CDR3 in amino acids: CASSGFETGGFNEQFF. The DNA of the CDR3 is TGTGCCAGCAGCGGGTTTGAGACAGGGGGGTTCAATGAGCAGTTCTTC.

V gene TRBV5-1 combines with J gene TRBJ2-1, with TRBD2 identical over 14 bases. V was clipped by 5 bases and J by 7 bases; unmatched bases: 8. The CDR3 loop spans 16 amino acids. The germline CDR1 and CDR2 sequences are SGHRS and YFSETQ. CDR3: CASRETGTSGGNEQFF. The CDR3 bases are TGCGCCAGCAGAGAGACCGGGACTAGCGGGGGAAATGAGCAGTTCTTC.

The chain recombines TRBV6-1 with TRBJ2-2, with 8 bases matching TRBD2. The CDR3 runs 17 residues. J lost 6 bases, V lost 4 bases, and 13 bases had no gene match. Germline V gene lookup returns CDR1 MNHNS and CDR2 SASEGT. CDR3 bases: TGTGCCAGCAGTGGCGGAGTGAATAGCGGGATTCCCGGGGAGCTGTTTTTT. Its translation is CASSGGVNSGIPGELFF.

The rearrangement uses TRBV7-9 and TRBJ1-2; 9 positions match TRBD1. The CDR3 extends over 15 amino acids. Germline loops: CDR1 SEHNR, CDR2 FQNEAQ (reference sequence). V lost 4 bases and J lost 7; bases outside the gene matches: 10. CDR3 region: CASSSLQDRGRGYTF. The CDR3 nucleotides are TGTGCCAGCAGCTCTTTACAGGACAGGGGACGTGGCTACACCTTC.

This clone turned up a few times. The DNA of the CDR3 is TGTGCCAGCAGCGTAGCCGACAGGGGAATCTACGAGCAGTACTTC. Translation gives CASSVADRGIYEQYF. The V and J genes are TRBV9 and TRBJ2-7; 8 bases line up with TRBD1. Germline lookup yields CDR1 SGDLS and CDR2 YYNGEE. The CDR3 has 15 residues. Trimming cost V 0 bases and J 3 bases; bases outside gene matches: 5.

The gene calls are TRBV27 and TRBJ2-7; 7 nucleotides match TRBD1. The V gene end was trimmed by 6 bases and the J gene end by 1 base; junction bases not matched to a gene: 3. The germline CDR1 and CDR2 sequences are MNHEY and SMNVEV (reference sequence). This CDR3 has 13 residues. The CDR3 DNA is TGTGCCAGCAGCTCAGGGGGATCCTACGAGCAGTACTTC. Its protein is CASSSGGSYEQYF.

The rearrangement uses TRBV5-8 and TRBJ2-5, with 9 nucleotides matching TRBD2. The V and J ends lost 4 bases and 2 bases, in that order; junction bases with no gene match: 6. Germline values: CDR1 SGHTS, CDR2 YDEGEE. This CDR3 has 15 amino acids. Here the CDR3 reads CASSRSGGLQETQYF. The CDR3 DNA sequence: TGTGCCAGCAGCCGGAGCGGGGGGCTTCAAGAGACCCAGTACTTC. Full variable domain (outside the CDR3, taken from reference TRBV5-8 and TRBJ2-5): EAGVTQSPTHLIKTRGQQATLRCSPISGHTSVYWYQQALGLGLQFLLWYDEGEERNRGNFPPRFSGRQFPNYSSELNVNALELEDSALYLCASSRSGGLQETQYFGPGTRLLVL.

The CDR3 sequence is CASSEVGPPDEQFF. The CDR3 DNA sequence: TGTGCCAGCAGTGAAGTGGGCCCCCCTGATGAGCAGTTCTTC. This sequence joins TRBV6-1 and TRBJ2-1; D gene uncertain. The germline CDR1 and CDR2 sequences are MNHNS and SASEGT. V lost 1 base to trimming and J lost 8 bases, with 12 bases between them. The CDR3 extends over 14 amino acids.

The rearrangement links TRBV19 to TRBJ1-5; 10 bases are shared with TRBD1. In germline, CDR1 is LNHDA, CDR2 SQIVND (reference sequence). J lost 7 bases, V lost 5 bases, and 8 bases had no gene match. CDR3 size: 15 residues. The CDR3 region is CASSPGTGVRQPQHF. CDR3 sequence (DNA): TGTGCCAGTAGTCCCGGGACAGGGGTGCGACAGCCCCAGCATTTT.

V usage is TRBV12-3 or TRBV12-4 and J usage is TRBJ2-1; the match to TRBD2 covers 9 bases. J lost 16 bases, V lost 7 bases, and 11 bases had no gene match. This CDR3 is 12 amino acids long. CDR3 coding DNA: TGTGCCAGCAAAATCAGCGGGGGGCGGGTATTCTTC. Its protein is CASKISGGRVFF.

The rearrangement uses TRBV30 and TRBJ2-2, with D possibly matching TRBD2 (6 bases). CDR3 size: 15 residues. Germline V CDR1 and CDR2: GTSNPN, SVGIG (reference sequence). Trimming removed 3 bases at V and 7 bases at J, with 18 bases between. The CDR3 DNA sequence: TGTGCCTGGAGCGCGGGGTTGGGTGTTAGCGGGGAGCTGTTTTTT. Translating it yields CAWSAGLGVSGELFF.

This rearrangement joins TRBV7-9 to TRBJ2-5; 10 nucleotides match TRBD1. The CDR3 is made up of 15 amino acids. The V gene's germline CDR1 is SEHNR and CDR2 FQNEAQ (reference sequence). The ends lost 4 bases at V and 3 bases at J; junction bases unmatched: 5. Here the CDR3 reads CASSSRQGAEETQYF. The CDR3 nucleotides are TGTGCCAGCAGCTCGCGACAGGGGGCTGAAGAGACCCAGTACTTC.

This clone has more than one count but fewer than ten. This chain links TRBV11-1 with TRBJ1-1, with 9 nucleotides matching TRBD1. The ends lost 1 base at V and 2 bases at J; junction bases unmatched: 5. The CDR3 covers 16 residues. Germline CDR1 SGHAT, CDR2 FQDESV (reference sequence). CDR3 nucleotides: TGTGCCAGCAGCTTAGAGTACAGGGGGCTCAACACTGAAGCTTTCTTT. Protein: CASSLEYRGLNTEAFF.

The chain recombines TRBV5-1 with TRBJ2-7; 9 nucleotides line up with TRBD1. The length of the CDR3 is 15 residues. Germline V gene sequence: CDR1 SGHRS, CDR2 YFSETQ. The V gene end was trimmed by 0 bases and the J gene end by 5 bases; junction bases not matched to a gene: 6. The CDR3 here is CASSLDPGQGNEQYF. In DNA form, the CDR3 reads TGCGCCAGCAGCTTGGACCCGGGACAGGGCAACGAGCAGTACTTC.

The chain has TRBV5-5 and TRBJ2-1; possibly TRBD1 for D (5 bases). Germline CDR1 SGHKS, CDR2 YYEKEE (reference sequence). The CDR3 has 15 amino acids. The ends were cut back, 2 bases at V and 0 bases at J, with 9 bases in the middle. This CDR3 is CASSFDRSSYNEQFF. CDR3 DNA sequence: TGTGCCAGCAGCTTTGACAGAAGCTCCTACAATGAGCAGTTCTTC.

This sequence joins TRBV5-4 and TRBJ2-7, with 8 positions matching TRBD1. V was clipped by 4 bases and J by 4 bases; unmatched bases: 7. CDR1 and CDR2 from the germline V gene are SGHNT and YYREEE (reference sequence). CDR3 size: 14 residues. The CDR3 is CASSRGTGEYEQYF. The CDR3, as DNA: TGTGCCAGCAGCCGCGGGACAGGAGAGTACGAGCAGTACTTC.

The chain recombines TRBV11-2 with TRBJ2-7; 7 positions match TRBD1. V lost 5 bases, J lost 2 bases, and 9 bases stayed unmatched. This CDR3 is built from 15 residues. Germline V lookup: CDR1 SGHAT, CDR2 FQNNGV. CDR3 DNA: TGTGCCAGCAGCCCGACCAGGGGACAGCCCTACGAGCAGTACTTC. Protein sequence: CASSPTRGQPYEQYF.

The V and J genes are TRBV4-1 and TRBJ2-7, with a tentative D call TRBD1 (6 bases). CDR3 length: 14 residues. In germline, CDR1 is MGHRA, CDR2 YSYEKL. V was pared by 4 bases and J by 4 bases, with 14 bases between. The CDR3 loop reads CASSRGQLSYEQYF. The CDR3, as DNA: TGCGCCAGCAGCCGTGGACAGCTATCATACGAGCAGTACTTC.

The gene calls are TRBV9 and TRBJ2-5; 11 nucleotides align to TRBD2. Germline lookup yields CDR1 SGDLS and CDR2 YYNGEE. The V segment lost 3 bases and the J segment 5 bases; nucleotides outside the gene matches: 6. The CDR3 is 15 residues long. CDR3 protein: CASSAGLAEGETQYF. The CDR3 DNA follows: TGTGCCAGCAGCGCGGGACTAGCGGAAGGGGAGACCCAGTACTTC.

The gene calls are TRBV6-5 and TRBJ2-5; D is unclear. Germline V gene sequence: CDR1 MNHEY, CDR2 SVGAGI. This CDR3 is built from 14 residues. V was shortened by 7 bases and J by 1 base, with 13 bases between the two germline ends. CDR3 sequence (DNA): TGTGCCAGCACCCCCGACCTAGTCCAAGAGACCCAGTACTTC. It yields the protein CASTPDLVQETQYF.

The rearrangement links TRBV15 to TRBJ2-4; 7 bases line up with TRBD1. Germline values: CDR1 LNHNV, CDR2 YYDKDF (reference sequence). There are 19 residues in the CDR3. J gave up 4 bases and V 1 base, and 16 bases lay outside the gene matches. Here the CDR3 reads CATSRVSLSTTGDKNIQYF. DNA for the CDR3: TGTGCCACCAGCAGAGTTAGTCTCTCAACTACAGGGGATAAAAACATTCAGTACTTC.

J is TRBJ1-4 and V is TRBV2; the D gene is possibly TRBD1 (5 bases). This CDR3 comprises 18 residues. The germline CDR1 and CDR2 sequences are SNHLY and FYNNEI. The ends were cut back, 5 bases at V and 3 bases at J, with 22 bases in the middle. The CDR3 sequence: CASSYAAPDRQPNEKLFF. The CDR3 region has the DNA TGTGCCAGCAGTTATGCAGCCCCCGACAGACAACCTAATGAAAAACTGTTTTTT.

This clone was recorded a few times. The chain uses TRBV6-1 and TRBJ1-5, with a tentative D call TRBD1 (5 bases). V was cut by 2 bases and J by 7 bases, with 12 bases left in between. The CDR3 runs to 14 residues. CDR1 MNHNS and CDR2 SASEGT come from the germline V gene. The CDR3 loop reads CASSELDSGQPQHF. The CDR3 nucleotides read TGTGCCAGCAGTGAACTTGACAGTGGCCAGCCCCAGCATTTT.